These 10 T cell receptor beta chains were sequenced from one sample in a study of T cells in tuberculosis. Thawed, overnight-rested PBMC were stained with GMM-loaded CD1B tetramer, viability dye and anti-CD3, then sorted. The CD1B tetramers carried C32 glucose monomycolate purified from Rhodococcus equi. The assay was immunoSEQ multiplex PCR, and TCRdb's table has in-frame clones only and misses some. Here the sample spans roughly 61,000 clones, 70% to 90% being singletons. Sequencing was carried out using CD1b-GMM tetramer-negative cells sorted from PBMCs. These receptors came from an adult woman with latent tuberculosis.

The chain uses TRBV6-5 and TRBJ2-7; 8 bases line up with TRBD1. CDR3 length: 14 amino acids. Trimming took 6 bases from V and 5 from J; bases not matched to a gene: 9. Germline V gene lookup returns CDR1 MNHEY and CDR2 SVGAGI. The CDR3 sequence: CASSPGTGGDEQYF. The CDR3, as DNA: TGTGCCAGCAGCCCAGGGACAGGTGGGGACGAGCAGTACTTC.

This clone was counted only a few times. The chain combines TRBV27 with TRBJ1-5, with a tentative D call TRBD1 (5 bases). Germline-derived CDR1 and CDR2 are MNHEY and SMNVEV (reference sequence). V lost 3 bases and J 7 bases, leaving 10 bases between the germline ends. The CDR3 consists of 13 residues. The CDR3 nucleotides read TGTGCCAGCAGTTTCGAGCGGGGGCAGCCCCAGCATTTT. It codes for CASSFERGQPQHF.

This clone was recorded once. This rearrangement joins TRBV27 to TRBJ1-4, with no clear D. The CDR3 consists of 13 residues. Between the trimmed V and J ends, which lost 0 bases and 8 bases, there was a span of 7 bases. Germline V CDR1 and CDR2: MNHEY, SMNVEV (reference sequence). CDR3 DNA: TGTGCCAGCAGTTTATCTCCCGTAGAAAAACTGTTTTTT. It yields the protein CASSLSPVEKLFF.

The chain is built from TRBV18 and TRBJ1-1; D possibly corresponds to TRBD1 (5 bases). The ends were cut back, 6 bases at V and 0 bases at J, with 17 bases in the middle. CDR1 KGHSH and CDR2 LQKENI come from the germline V gene. There are 16 residues in the CDR3. Written as DNA, the CDR3 is TGTGCCAGCTCCCCCGGTTACGGGGGGATGAACACTGAAGCTTTCTTT. Encoded protein: CASSPGYGGMNTEAFF.

V gene TRBV5-4 combines with J gene TRBJ2-7; 11 nucleotides match TRBD2. Germline-derived CDR1 and CDR2 are SGHNT and YYREEE (reference sequence). The ends lost 2 bases at V and 0 bases at J; junction bases unmatched: 1. There are 15 residues in the CDR3. As DNA, the CDR3 is TGTGCCAGCAGCTTTACTAGCGGGAGCTCCTACGAGCAGTACTTC. As protein: CASSFTSGSSYEQYF.

The rearrangement uses TRBV28 and TRBJ2-1, with D unresolved. The CDR3 contains 15 residues. The V gene's germline CDR1 is MDHEN and CDR2 SYDVKM. The germline V and J ends were trimmed by 6 bases and 0 bases, with 12 bases remaining between them. CDR3 in DNA: TGTGCCAGCAGCCACCCCGCCAGCTCCTACAATGAGCAGTTCTTC. Amino acid sequence: CASSHPASSYNEQFF.

This chain joins TRBV30 and TRBJ1-5, with D unclear. Germline V gene data show CDR1 as GTSNPN and CDR2 as SVGIG (reference sequence). The V gene lost 0 bases and the J gene lost 2 bases, with 14 bases spanning the gap. The CDR3 runs to 16 residues. The CDR3, as DNA: TGTGCCTGGAGTGTATGGGGAGAAGGTGGCAATCAGCCCCAGCATTTT. It yields the protein CAWSVWGEGGNQPQHF.

This clone occurred once. V gene TRBV2 combines with J gene TRBJ1-4; tentative D call: TRBD1 (5 bases). This CDR3 contains 15 residues. V was shortened by 6 bases and J by 2 bases, with 13 bases between the two germline ends. CDR1 is SNHLY and CDR2 is FYNNEI in the germline V gene. The CDR3 loop is CASRPFGGTNEKLFF. CDR3 bases: TGTGCCAGCAGACCTTTCGGGGGGACTAATGAAAAACTGTTTTTT.

This rearrangement joins TRBV25-1 to TRBJ2-6; D call uncertain. This CDR3 has 13 residues. With 3 bases removed from V and 2 bases from J, the gap between germline ends came to 2 bases. Germline CDR1 MGHDK, CDR2 SYGVNS. The CDR3, as DNA: TGTGCCAGCAGTGACGCTGGGGCCAACGTCCTGACTTTC. Its protein is CASSDAGANVLTF.

The chain has TRBV5-4 and TRBJ2-7, with 8 bases aligning to TRBD1. Looked up from germline, CDR1 is SGHNT and CDR2 is YYREEE (reference sequence). CDR3 length: 15 amino acids. V trimming: 0 bases; J trimming: 6 bases; junction bases outside the gene matches: 8. CDR3 sequence: CASSLAAGGLGEQYF. CDR3 in DNA: TGTGCCAGCAGCTTGGCCGCAGGGGGCCTCGGCGAGCAGTACTTC.